The 2 T cell receptor beta chains presented below share a single source sample, sequenced in a study of cytomegalovirus exposure and HLA in healthy donors. The PCR was carried out with 60 Vbeta primers and 13 Jbeta primers. Measured with immunoSEQ multiplex PCR; TCRdb has only the in-frame clones, and not every one. The data contain 170,000 or so clones, approximately 80% of them singletons. Sequenced material: PBMCs. The receptors originated from a man aged 55 to 70 in good health and CMV-seronegative.

The chain couples TRBV19 to TRBJ1-4; a weak D match, TRBD1 (6 bases). The V end lost 6 bases, the J end lost 3 bases, and 8 bases lay between the germline ends. CDR1 and CDR2 from the germline V gene are LNHDA and SQIVND (reference sequence). This CDR3 comprises 13 residues. The CDR3: CASRQGANEKLFF. DNA of the CDR3: TGTGCCAGTAGACAGGGAGCTAATGAAAAACTGTTTTTT.

This clone showed up just a few times. This chain uses TRBV19 with TRBJ1-2; 8 nucleotides agree with TRBD1. This CDR3 contains 15 residues. V lost 7 bases and J lost 4; bases outside the gene matches: 11. Germline CDR1 and CDR2: LNHDA and SQIVND (reference sequence). The CDR3 is CASIRGQGLGYGYTF. CDR3 coding DNA: TGTGCCAGTATCCGAGGACAGGGACTGGGCTATGGCTACACCTTC.